Listed below are T cell receptor beta chains from one sample, sequenced in a study of T cells in Graves' hyperthyroidism and ophthalmopathy. Each CDR3 protein gets one entry after TCRdb re-called the multiplex PCR reads with MiXCR. In the table there are some 490,000 distinct CDR3 sequences, about 16% of which are singletons. The sequenced sample was blood. The receptor source for this set is a woman aged 25 to 39 with Graves' ophthalmopathy. Both conserved end residues are part of each CDR3. Fields, in order: V gene, clone size, D gene, J gene, CDR3 protein, CDR3 DNA. A D gene is named only where the DNA matches it firmly. Part of the rows lack a size; the others show once, few, many or a class for expanded clones.

V gene: TRBV14; clone size: NA; D gene: TRBD2; J gene: TRBJ2-7; CDR3 protein: CASSQDWEVAGAYEQYF; CDR3 DNA: TGTGCCAGCAGCCAAGATTGGGAGGTAGCGGGAGCCTACGAGCAGTACTTC
V gene: TRBV9; clone size: NA; D gene: NA; J gene: TRBJ2-6; CDR3 protein: CASSAPQGAGANVLTF; CDR3 DNA: TGTGCCAGCAGCGCCCCACAGGGTGCTGGGGCCAACGTCCTGACTTTC
V gene: TRBV19; clone size: NA; D gene: NA; J gene: TRBJ2-7; CDR3 protein: CASGTVLEEQYF; CDR3 DNA: TGTGCCAGTGGGACCGTGCTCGAGGAGCAGTACTTC
V gene: TRBV5-4; clone size: few; D gene: TRBD2; J gene: TRBJ2-7; CDR3 protein: CASSLEVAGVREQYF; CDR3 DNA: TGTGCCAGCAGCTTGGAGGTAGCGGGAGTAAGGGAGCAGTACTTC
V gene: TRBV7-3; clone size: many; D gene: TRBD1; J gene: TRBJ1-4; CDR3 protein: CASSPSTGEDNEKLFF; CDR3 DNA: TGTGCCAGCAGCCCTTCGACAGGGGAGGACAATGAAAAACTGTTTTTT
V gene: TRBV2; clone size: many; D gene: TRBD2; J gene: TRBJ2-3; CDR3 protein: CASSSRLAGETDTQYF; CDR3 DNA: TGTGCCAGCAGTAGCCGACTAGCGGGAGAGACAGATACGCAGTATTTT
V gene: TRBV29-1; clone size: few; D gene: TRBD1; J gene: TRBJ2-3; CDR3 protein: CSYRGAGRDSADTQYF; CDR3 DNA: TGCAGCTACAGGGGGGCAGGGCGAGATTCCGCAGATACGCAGTATTTT
V gene: TRBV11-2; clone size: many; D gene: NA; J gene: TRBJ1-6; CDR3 protein: CASRQSTGGSPLHF; CDR3 DNA: TGTGCCAGCAGACAATCGACAGGCGGATCACCCCTCCACTTT
V gene: TRBV11-2; clone size: many; D gene: NA; J gene: TRBJ2-5; CDR3 protein: CASSLDLLAGRYGGETQYF; CDR3 DNA: TGTGCCAGCAGCTTAGACCTTCTTGCGGGGCGGTACGGGGGTGAGACCCAGTACTTC
V gene: TRBV6-2/TRBV6-3; clone size: few; D gene: TRBD1; J gene: TRBJ1-4; CDR3 protein: CASRPDRATNEKLFF; CDR3 DNA: TGTGCCAGCAGACCCGACAGGGCGACTAATGAAAAACTGTTTTTT
V gene: TRBV7-9; clone size: few; D gene: NA; J gene: TRBJ1-5; CDR3 protein: CASSYGDNQPQHF; CDR3 DNA: TGTGCCAGCAGCTACGGGGACAATCAGCCCCAGCATTTT
V gene: TRBV20-1; clone size: many; D gene: NA; J gene: TRBJ2-7; CDR3 protein: CSARAQSTYEQYF; CDR3 DNA: TGCAGTGCTAGAGCTCAGTCAACCTACGAGCAGTACTTC
V gene: TRBV6-1; clone size: few; D gene: NA; J gene: TRBJ2-7; CDR3 protein: CASSYGDPGYEQYF; CDR3 DNA: TGTGCCAGCAGTTACGGGGACCCCGGTTACGAGCAGTACTTC
V gene: TRBV5-6; clone size: NA; D gene: TRBD1; J gene: TRBJ2-6; CDR3 protein: CASSLFGQEFSGANVLTF; CDR3 DNA: TGTGCCAGCAGCTTGTTTGGACAGGAGTTCTCTGGGGCCAACGTCCTGACTTTC
V gene: TRBV7-8; clone size: few; D gene: TRBD2; J gene: TRBJ2-1; CDR3 protein: CASSSSSGTSGYNEQFF; CDR3 DNA: TGTGCCAGCAGCTCATCCTCCGGGACTAGCGGCTACAATGAGCAGTTCTTC
V gene: TRBV27; clone size: many; D gene: NA; J gene: TRBJ2-2; CDR3 protein: CASSLSVGANTGELFF; CDR3 DNA: TGTGCCAGCAGTTTATCTGTGGGCGCGAACACCGGGGAGCTGTTTTTT
V gene: TRBV5-1; clone size: few; D gene: NA; J gene: TRBJ1-1; CDR3 protein: CASSSKGSDLRTEAFF; CDR3 DNA: TGCGCCAGCAGCTCCAAAGGGTCAGATCTTAGGACTGAAGCTTTCTTT
V gene: TRBV28; clone size: many; D gene: TRBD1; J gene: TRBJ1-1; CDR3 protein: CASSKDRALGTEAFF; CDR3 DNA: TGTGCCAGCTCTAAAGACAGGGCCCTTGGGACTGAAGCTTTCTTT
V gene: TRBV28; clone size: many; D gene: TRBD1; J gene: TRBJ2-7; CDR3 protein: CASSSGTGYSEQYF; CDR3 DNA: TGTGCCAGCAGTTCCGGGACAGGCTACTCCGAGCAGTACTTC
V gene: TRBV6-2/TRBV6-3; clone size: few; D gene: TRBD2; J gene: TRBJ2-7; CDR3 protein: CASTHGLAGEHEQYF; CDR3 DNA: TGTGCCAGCACCCACGGCCTAGCGGGAGAACACGAGCAGTACTTC
V gene: TRBV6-8; clone size: many; D gene: NA; J gene: TRBJ2-4; CDR3 protein: CASVKDPEAKNIQYF; CDR3 DNA: TGTGCCAGCGTGAAGGACCCCGAAGCCAAAAACATTCAGTACTTC
V gene: TRBV5-1; clone size: many; D gene: TRBD2; J gene: TRBJ2-1; CDR3 protein: CASSLSLAGGSYNEQFF; CDR3 DNA: TGCGCCAGCAGCCTCTCACTAGCGGGAGGGTCCTACAATGAGCAGTTCTTC
V gene: TRBV4-2; clone size: few; D gene: TRBD1; J gene: TRBJ2-7; CDR3 protein: CASSQKGRTGPSEQYF; CDR3 DNA: TGTGCCAGCAGCCAGAAAGGTAGGACAGGGCCCAGCGAGCAGTACTTC
V gene: TRBV5-1; clone size: NA; D gene: TRBD2; J gene: TRBJ2-5; CDR3 protein: CASSLGTSGYQETQYF; CDR3 DNA: TGCGCCAGCAGCTTGGGGACTAGCGGGTACCAAGAGACCCAGTACTTC
V gene: TRBV5-1; clone size: NA; D gene: NA; J gene: TRBJ1-4; CDR3 protein: CASRAIGATNEKLFF; CDR3 DNA: TGCGCCAGCAGGGCTATAGGGGCAACTAATGAAAAACTGTTTTTT
V gene: TRBV7-6; clone size: NA; D gene: TRBD1; J gene: TRBJ1-5; CDR3 protein: CASSLATGQGRYYSNQPQHF; CDR3 DNA: TGTGCCAGCAGCTTAGCAACGGGACAGGGCCGATATTATAGCAATCAGCCCCAGCATTTT
V gene: TRBV11-2; clone size: few; D gene: TRBD2; J gene: TRBJ2-3; CDR3 protein: CASSSGTSGTLGYF; CDR3 DNA: TGTGCCAGCAGCTCGGGGACTAGCGGGACATTGGGGTATTTT
V gene: TRBV7-3; clone size: few; D gene: TRBD2; J gene: TRBJ2-3; CDR3 protein: CASSRRLAGVSADTQYF; CDR3 DNA: TGTGCCAGCAGCCGTAGACTAGCGGGAGTGAGTGCAGATACGCAGTATTTT
V gene: TRBV29-1; clone size: many; D gene: NA; J gene: TRBJ1-1; CDR3 protein: CSVEGSRGSGAFF; CDR3 DNA: TGCAGCGTTGAAGGGTCCAGGGGCTCTGGGGCTTTCTTT
V gene: TRBV28; clone size: NA; D gene: NA; J gene: TRBJ2-2; CDR3 protein: CASSLSGTKTGELLF; CDR3 DNA: TGTGCCAGCAGTTTATCCGGGACCAAAACCGGGGAGCTGCTTTTT
V gene: TRBV2; clone size: few; D gene: NA; J gene: TRBJ1-6; CDR3 protein: CVSSRDLFVHF; CDR3 DNA: TGTGTCAGCAGTCGGGACTTATTTGTCCACTTT
V gene: TRBV6-1; clone size: NA; D gene: NA; J gene: TRBJ1-1; CDR3 protein: CASSSPGWTEAFF; CDR3 DNA: TGTGCCAGCAGTTCGCCAGGGTGGACTGAAGCTTTCTTT
V gene: TRBV7-2; clone size: NA; D gene: NA; J gene: TRBJ2-1; CDR3 protein: CASSTRRASDEQFF; CDR3 DNA: TGTGCCAGCAGCACCCGGAGGGCCAGCGATGAGCAGTTCTTC
V gene: TRBV29-1; clone size: few; D gene: NA; J gene: TRBJ2-3; CDR3 protein: CSVLGGLRGVTDTQYF; CDR3 DNA: TGCAGCGTTTTAGGTGGTTTGAGAGGCGTAACAGATACGCAGTATTTT
V gene: TRBV30; clone size: many; D gene: NA; J gene: TRBJ2-1; CDR3 protein: CAQGGGNEQFF; CDR3 DNA: TGTGCCCAGGGGGGAGGCAATGAGCAGTTCTTC
V gene: TRBV10-1; clone size: few; D gene: TRBD2; J gene: TRBJ2-1; CDR3 protein: CASSELPSGSYEQFF; CDR3 DNA: TGCGCCAGCAGTGAACTACCTAGCGGGAGCTATGAGCAGTTCTTC
V gene: TRBV20-1; clone size: NA; D gene: TRBD1; J gene: TRBJ1-4; CDR3 protein: CSATGGEKLFF; CDR3 DNA: TGCAGTGCTACAGGGGGGGAAAAACTGTTTTTT
V gene: TRBV5-1; clone size: NA; D gene: TRBD2; J gene: TRBJ2-3; CDR3 protein: CASSLGASGIDTQYF; CDR3 DNA: TGCGCCAGCAGCTTGGGGGCTAGCGGGATAGATACGCAGTATTTT
V gene: TRBV10-3; clone size: few; D gene: TRBD2; J gene: TRBJ2-2; CDR3 protein: CAISAGGGTSGAGELFF; CDR3 DNA: TGTGCCATCAGTGCGGGGGGGGGGACTAGCGGCGCCGGGGAGCTGTTTTTT
V gene: TRBV19; clone size: NA; D gene: TRBD1; J gene: TRBJ2-2; CDR3 protein: CASSKTGGPGELFF; CDR3 DNA: TGTGCCAGTAGCAAAACAGGGGGCCCCGGGGAGCTGTTTTTT
V gene: TRBV4-1; clone size: NA; D gene: TRBD1; J gene: TRBJ1-2; CDR3 protein: CASSPWTGDGYTF; CDR3 DNA: TGCGCCAGCAGCCCCTGGACAGGGGATGGCTACACCTTC
V gene: TRBV12-3/TRBV12-4; clone size: NA; D gene: NA; J gene: TRBJ2-7; CDR3 protein: CASSLYGTTYEQYF; CDR3 DNA: TGTGCCAGCAGTTTATACGGGACGACCTACGAGCAGTATTTC
V gene: TRBV4-1; clone size: NA; D gene: NA; J gene: TRBJ2-7; CDR3 protein: CASSHRGDGYEQYF; CDR3 DNA: TGCGCCAGCAGCCATAGAGGGGACGGCTACGAGCAGTACTTC
V gene: TRBV11-3; clone size: NA; D gene: NA; J gene: TRBJ2-1; CDR3 protein: CASSLDWGREQFF; CDR3 DNA: TGTGCCAGCAGCTTAGATTGGGGCAGGGAGCAGTTCTTC
V gene: TRBV29-1; clone size: many; D gene: NA; J gene: TRBJ2-1; CDR3 protein: CSVLRGVDEQFF; CDR3 DNA: TGCAGCGTTTTGCGGGGAGTGGATGAGCAGTTCTTC
V gene: TRBV4-3; clone size: many; D gene: NA; J gene: TRBJ1-1; CDR3 protein: CASSQGNMNTEAFF; CDR3 DNA: TGCGCCAGCAGCCAAGGAAATATGAACACTGAAGCTTTCTTT
V gene: TRBV2; clone size: many; D gene: NA; J gene: TRBJ2-7; CDR3 protein: CARNPAGGDSYEQYF; CDR3 DNA: TGTGCCAGGAACCCCGCCGGCGGCGACTCCTACGAGCAGTACTTC
V gene: TRBV7-9; clone size: many; D gene: TRBD2; J gene: TRBJ2-5; CDR3 protein: CASSLRPKRGGETQYF; CDR3 DNA: TGTGCCAGCAGCTTACGCCCAAAACGGGGGGGTGAGACCCAGTACTTC
V gene: TRBV6-1; clone size: NA; D gene: NA; J gene: TRBJ1-1; CDR3 protein: CASRREGPETEAFF; CDR3 DNA: TGTGCCAGCAGGAGGGAAGGCCCGGAAACTGAAGCTTTCTTT
V gene: TRBV20-1; clone size: many; D gene: TRBD1; J gene: TRBJ2-6; CDR3 protein: CSAGDREVPGANVLTF; CDR3 DNA: TGCAGTGCTGGGGACAGGGAGGTACCTGGGGCCAACGTCCTGACTTTC
V gene: TRBV19; clone size: few; D gene: NA; J gene: TRBJ1-2; CDR3 protein: CASSPEPNYGYTF; CDR3 DNA: TGTGCCAGTAGTCCGGAACCTAACTATGGCTACACCTTC
V gene: TRBV6-1; clone size: many; D gene: NA; J gene: TRBJ1-2; CDR3 protein: CASISYRGRPTNYGYTF; CDR3 DNA: TGTGCCAGCATCAGCTACCGAGGGCGGCCGACTAACTATGGCTACACCTTC
V gene: TRBV6-2/TRBV6-3; clone size: many; D gene: NA; J gene: TRBJ1-2; CDR3 protein: CASSYEGPNYGYTF; CDR3 DNA: TGTGCCAGCAGTTACGAGGGTCCTAACTATGGCTACACCTTC
V gene: TRBV20-1; clone size: many; D gene: NA; J gene: TRBJ2-3; CDR3 protein: CSARDGSMIDTQYF; CDR3 DNA: TGCAGTGCTAGAGACGGGAGCATGATAGATACGCAGTATTTT
V gene: TRBV11-3; clone size: many; D gene: NA; J gene: TRBJ2-7; CDR3 protein: CASSLGGQDYEQYF; CDR3 DNA: TGTGCCAGCAGCTTAGGAGGGCAGGACTACGAGCAGTACTTC